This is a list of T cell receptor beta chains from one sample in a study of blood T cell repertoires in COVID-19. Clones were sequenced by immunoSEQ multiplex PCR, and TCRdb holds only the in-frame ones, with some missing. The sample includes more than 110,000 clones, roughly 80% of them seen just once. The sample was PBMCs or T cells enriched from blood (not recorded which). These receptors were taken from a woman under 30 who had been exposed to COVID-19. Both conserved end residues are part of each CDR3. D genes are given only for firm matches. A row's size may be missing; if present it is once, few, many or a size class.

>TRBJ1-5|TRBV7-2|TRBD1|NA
CASSLAPTGDNQPQHF
TGTGCCAGCAGCCTGGCCCCCACAGGGGACAATCAGCCCCAGCATTTT
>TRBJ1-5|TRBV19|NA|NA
CASSSLPGGLGNQPQHF
TGTGCCAGTAGTTCTCTCCCGGGGGGGTTGGGCAATCAGCCCCAGCATTTT
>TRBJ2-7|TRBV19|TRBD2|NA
CASSKGLAGVSYEQYF
TGTGCCAGTAGTAAGGGACTAGCGGGCGTTTCCTACGAGCAGTACTTC
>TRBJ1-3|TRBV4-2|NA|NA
CASSQGGAGLSGNTIYF
TGTGCCAGCAGCCAAGGCGGGGCGGGCCTCTCTGGAAACACCATATATTTT
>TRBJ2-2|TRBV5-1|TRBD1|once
CASRRTGNTGELFF
TGCGCCAGCAGAAGGACAGGGAACACCGGGGAGCTGTTTTTT
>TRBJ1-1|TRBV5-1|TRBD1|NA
CASARRGDKNTEAFF
TGCGCCAGCGCCCGCAGGGGGGATAAGAACACTGAAGCTTTCTTT
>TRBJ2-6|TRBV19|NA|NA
CASSMPHHSGANVLTF
TGTGCCAGTAGTATGCCACATCACTCTGGGGCCAACGTCCTGACTTTC
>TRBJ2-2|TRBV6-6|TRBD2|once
CASSWTSGSTGELFF
TGTGCCAGCAGTTGGACTAGCGGTTCTACCGGGGAGCTGTTTTTT
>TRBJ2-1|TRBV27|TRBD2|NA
CASSLFSGSNEQFF
TGTGCCAGCAGTTTATTTAGCGGGAGTAATGAGCAGTTCTTC
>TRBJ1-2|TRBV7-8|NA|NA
CASSLTGSWWGYTF
TGTGCCAGCAGCCTTACAGGGTCTTGGTGGGGCTACACCTTC
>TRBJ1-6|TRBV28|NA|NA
CASSFGGGGSYNSPLHF
TGTGCCAGCAGTTTTGGTGGGGGAGGCTCCTATAATTCACCCCTCCACTTT
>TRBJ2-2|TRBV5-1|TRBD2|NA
CASSLWVAGTGELFF
TGCGCCAGCAGCTTGTGGGTAGCGGGCACCGGGGAGCTGTTTTTT
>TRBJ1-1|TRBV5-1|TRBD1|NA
CASSGQGQATEAFF
TGCGCCAGCAGTGGACAGGGTCAGGCCACTGAAGCTTTCTTT
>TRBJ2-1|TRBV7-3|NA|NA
CASSLTFLNEQFF
TGTGCCAGCAGCTTAACCTTTCTGAATGAGCAGTTCTTC
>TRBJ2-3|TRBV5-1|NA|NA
CASSPRPGGSTDTQYF
TGCGCCAGCAGCCCTCGGCCCGGGGGTAGCACAGATACGCAGTATTTT
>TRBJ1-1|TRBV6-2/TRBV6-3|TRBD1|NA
CASSKAGGTEAFF
TGTGCCAGCAGTAAAGCAGGGGGCACTGAAGCTTTCTTT
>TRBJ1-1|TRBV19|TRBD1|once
CASSIGFRGTEQRGDAFF
TGTGCCAGTAGTATCGGTTTTCGGGGGACAGAACAGCGAGGGGACGCTTTCTTT
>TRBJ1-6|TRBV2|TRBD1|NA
CASSVRDRGYNSPLHF
TGTGCCAGCAGCGTTAGAGACAGGGGGTATAATTCACCCCTCCACTTT
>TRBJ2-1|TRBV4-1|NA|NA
CASSQSGLEQFF
TGCGCCAGCAGCCAATCCGGACTCGAGCAGTTCTTC
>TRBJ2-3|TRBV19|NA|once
CASSIQLAGLTDTQYF
TGTGCCAGTAGCATCCAACTTGCGGGTCTCACAGATACGCAGTATTTT
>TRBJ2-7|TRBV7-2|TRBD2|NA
CASSLRSGEYSYEQYF
TGTGCCAGCAGCTTACGGAGCGGGGAATACTCCTACGAGCAGTACTTC
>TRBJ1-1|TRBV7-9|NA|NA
CASVNQGGGAEAFF
TGTGCCAGCGTGAATCAGGGCGGTGGAGCTGAAGCTTTCTTT
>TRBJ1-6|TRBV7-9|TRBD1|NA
CASSPQGQGNSPLHF
TGTGCCAGCAGCCCGCAGGGACAGGGAAATTCACCCCTCCACTTT
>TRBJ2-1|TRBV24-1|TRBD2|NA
CATSDVAGEKNEQFF
TGTGCCACCAGTGATGTAGCGGGAGAGAAAAATGAGCAGTTCTTC
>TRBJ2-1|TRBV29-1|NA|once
CSVSGGWNEQFF
TGCAGCGTATCCGGGGGTTGGAATGAGCAGTTCTTC
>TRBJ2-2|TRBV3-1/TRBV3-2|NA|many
CASSPVGVTGELFF
TGTGCCAGCAGCCCGGTAGGGGTCACCGGGGAGCTGTTTTTT
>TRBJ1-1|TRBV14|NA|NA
CASSSRRDMSTEAFF
TGTGCCAGCAGCTCCCGACGGGATATGAGCACTGAAGCTTTCTTT
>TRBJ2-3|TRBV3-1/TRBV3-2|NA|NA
CASSALAGRTDTQYF
TGTGCCAGCAGCGCGCTGGCGGGCCGCACAGATACGCAGTATTTT
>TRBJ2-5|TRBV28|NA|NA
CASSRTRQETQYF
TGTGCCAGCAGTCGGACAAGGCAAGAGACCCAGTACTTC
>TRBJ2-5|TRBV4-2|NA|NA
CASSQLSGGQETQYF
TGTGCCAGCAGCCAACTCTCCGGCGGGCAAGAGACCCAGTACTTC
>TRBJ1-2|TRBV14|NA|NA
CASSLTGKQYGYTF
TGTGCCAGCAGTCTTACAGGGAAACAATATGGCTACACCTTC
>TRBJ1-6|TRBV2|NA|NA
CASTNPKGGRNSPLHF
TGTGCCAGCACCAATCCAAAGGGGGGGAGAAATTCACCCCTCCACTTT
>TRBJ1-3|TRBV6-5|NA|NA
CASSPGGNGNTIYF
TGTGCCAGCAGCCCGGGAGGGAACGGAAACACCATATATTTT
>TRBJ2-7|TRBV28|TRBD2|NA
CASSRLAGTSYEQYF
TGTGCCAGCAGCAGACTAGCGGGAACCTCCTACGAGCAGTACTTC
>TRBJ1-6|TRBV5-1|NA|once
CASSRTGFANSPLHF
TGCGCCAGCAGCCGCACGGGATTCGCTAATTCACCCCTCCACTTT
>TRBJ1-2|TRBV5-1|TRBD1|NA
CASSWTGEFYGYTF
TGCGCCAGCAGCTGGACAGGGGAGTTCTATGGCTACACCTTC
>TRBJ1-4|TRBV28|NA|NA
CASSLQGQTTNEKLFF
TGTGCCAGCAGTTTACAGGGGCAGACAACTAATGAAAAACTGTTTTTT
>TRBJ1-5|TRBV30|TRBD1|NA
CAWRPTGTNQPQHF
TGTGCCTGGAGGCCGACAGGGACCAATCAGCCCCAGCATTTT
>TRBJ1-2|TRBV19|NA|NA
CASSFFRERDYGYTF
TGTGCCAGTAGTTTTTTTCGGGAGCGCGACTATGGCTACACCTTC
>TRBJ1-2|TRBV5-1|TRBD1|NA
CASSLGDRVYYGYTF
TGCGCCAGCAGCTTGGGGGACAGGGTTTACTATGGCTACACCTTC
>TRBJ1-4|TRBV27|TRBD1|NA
CASSDRGLPNEKLFF
TGTGCCAGCAGTGACAGGGGTTTGCCTAATGAAAAACTGTTTTTT
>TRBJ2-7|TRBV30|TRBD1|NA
CAWSVGTGYAEQYF
TGTGCCTGGAGTGTAGGGACAGGGTATGCCGAGCAGTACTTC
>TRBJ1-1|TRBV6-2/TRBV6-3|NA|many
CASSRPQGLGYTEAFF
TGTGCCAGCAGCCGCCCGCAGGGATTGGGGTACACTGAAGCTTTCTTT